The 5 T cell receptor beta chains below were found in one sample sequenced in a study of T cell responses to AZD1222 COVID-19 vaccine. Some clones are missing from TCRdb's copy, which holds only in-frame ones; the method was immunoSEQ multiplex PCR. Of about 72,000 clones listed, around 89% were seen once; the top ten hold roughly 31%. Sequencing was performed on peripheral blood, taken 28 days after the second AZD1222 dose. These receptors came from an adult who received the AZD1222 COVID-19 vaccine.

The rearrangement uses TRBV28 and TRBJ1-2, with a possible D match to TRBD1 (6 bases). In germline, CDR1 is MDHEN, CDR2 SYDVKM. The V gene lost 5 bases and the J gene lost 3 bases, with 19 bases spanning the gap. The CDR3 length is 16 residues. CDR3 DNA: TGTGCCAGCAGTATCCAAGGGGGGGCGCAGGACTATGGCTACACCTTC. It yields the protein CASSIQGGAQDYGYTF.

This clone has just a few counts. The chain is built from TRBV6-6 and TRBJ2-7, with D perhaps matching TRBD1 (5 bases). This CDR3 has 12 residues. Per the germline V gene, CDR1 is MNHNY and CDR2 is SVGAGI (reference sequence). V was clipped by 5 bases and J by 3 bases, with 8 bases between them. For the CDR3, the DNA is TGTGCCAGCAGTAGACAGTACTACGAGCAGTACTTC. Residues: CASSRQYYEQYF.

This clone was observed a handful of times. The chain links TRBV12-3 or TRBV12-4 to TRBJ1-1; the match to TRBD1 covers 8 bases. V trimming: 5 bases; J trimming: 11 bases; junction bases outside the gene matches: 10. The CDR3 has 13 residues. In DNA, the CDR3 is TGTGCCAGCAGTACCACAGGGGGATGGAACGCTTTCTTT. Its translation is CASSTTGGWNAFF.

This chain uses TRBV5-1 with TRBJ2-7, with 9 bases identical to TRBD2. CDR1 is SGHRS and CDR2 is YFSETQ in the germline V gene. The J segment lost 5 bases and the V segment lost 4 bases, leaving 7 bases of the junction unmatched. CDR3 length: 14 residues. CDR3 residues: CASSVSGRGNEQYF. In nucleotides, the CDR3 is TGCGCCAGCAGCGTTAGCGGGAGAGGAAACGAGCAGTACTTC.

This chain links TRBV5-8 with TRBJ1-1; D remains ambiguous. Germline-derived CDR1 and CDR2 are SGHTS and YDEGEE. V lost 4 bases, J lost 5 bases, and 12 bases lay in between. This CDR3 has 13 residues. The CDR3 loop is CASSPAGWTEAFF. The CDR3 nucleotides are TGTGCCAGCAGCCCGGCGGGTTGGACTGAAGCTTTCTTT. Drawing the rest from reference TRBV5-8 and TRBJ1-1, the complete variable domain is EAGVTQSPTHLIKTRGQQATLRCSPISGHTSVYWYQQALGLGLQFLLWYDEGEERNRGNFPPRFSGRQFPNYSSELNVNALELEDSALYLCASSPAGWTEAFFGQGTRLTVV.